This T cell receptor beta chain is drawn from a study of yellow fever vaccine responses in identical twins. Study-wide points: The T cell response to vaccination in identical twins was reportedly partly convergent and partly personalized.

CDR1 is LNHNV, CDR2 YYDKDF, per germline (reference sequence). V was clipped by 0 bases and J by 0 bases, with 19 bases between them. This CDR3 has 19 amino acids. TCRdb reprocessed the RT-PCR reads via MiXCR and lists one record per CDR3 protein. The sample shows about 19,000 distinct CDR3 sequences, under 75% of them seen only once. About this clonotype itself: The antigen is unknown.

The origin of this receptor is a woman in her late teens or twenties who received the yellow fever vaccine. Source: T cells from blood (PBMCs), unsorted or a sorted subset (not recorded which), taken before or after yellow fever vaccination (not recorded which). V gene TRBV15 combines with J gene TRBJ2-3, with D perhaps TRBD1 or TRBD2 (5 bases each). The CDR3 DNA sequence: TGTGCCACCAGCAGAGATCCTCCCGGGACCGCGGAAAGCACAGATACGCAGTATTTT. It is translated as CATSRDPPGTAESTDTQYF.